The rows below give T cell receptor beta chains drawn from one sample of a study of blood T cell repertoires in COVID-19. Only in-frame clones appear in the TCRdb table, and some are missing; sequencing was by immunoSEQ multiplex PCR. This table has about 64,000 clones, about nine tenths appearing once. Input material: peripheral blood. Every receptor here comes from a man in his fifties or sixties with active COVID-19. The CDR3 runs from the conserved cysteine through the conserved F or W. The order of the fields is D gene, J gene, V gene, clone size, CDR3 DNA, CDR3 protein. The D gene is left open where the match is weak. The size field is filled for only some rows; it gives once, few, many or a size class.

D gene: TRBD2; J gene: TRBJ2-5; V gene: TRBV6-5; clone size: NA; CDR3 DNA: TGTGCCAGCAGTAACGGGGGGGAGGGAGACTTC; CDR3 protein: CASSNGGEGDF
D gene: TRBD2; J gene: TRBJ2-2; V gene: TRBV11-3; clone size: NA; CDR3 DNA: TGTGCCAGCAGCAATAGCGGGAGGTCGGAGCTGTTTTTT; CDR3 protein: CASSNSGRSELFF
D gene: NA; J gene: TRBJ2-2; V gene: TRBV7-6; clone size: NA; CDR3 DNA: TGTGCCAGCAGCCAGGGCGGAACGAACACCGGGGAGCTGTTTTTT; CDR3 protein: CASSQGGTNTGELFF
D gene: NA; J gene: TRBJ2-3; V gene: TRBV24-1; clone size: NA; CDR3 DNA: TGTGCCACCAGTGTAGCGGAAAGCACAGATACGCAGTATTTT; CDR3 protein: CATSVAESTDTQYF
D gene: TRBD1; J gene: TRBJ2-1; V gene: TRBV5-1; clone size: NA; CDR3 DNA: TGCGCCAGCAGAAAATGGCAGGGGGACAATGAGCAGTTCTTC; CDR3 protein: CASRKWQGDNEQFF
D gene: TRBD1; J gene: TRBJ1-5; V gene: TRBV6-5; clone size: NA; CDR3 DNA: TGTGCCAGCAGTTACTCTGGCAGGGGGGATCAGCCCCAGCATTTT; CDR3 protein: CASSYSGRGDQPQHF
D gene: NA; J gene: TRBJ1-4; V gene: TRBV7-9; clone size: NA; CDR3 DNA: TGTGCCTCGGTAGGGGTGAACGAAAAACTGTTTTTT; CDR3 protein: CASVGVNEKLFF
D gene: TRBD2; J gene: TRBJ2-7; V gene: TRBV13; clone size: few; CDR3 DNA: TGTGCCAGCAGCCCCCAGCGGGAGGTCCGGACTTTCTACGAGCAGTACTTC; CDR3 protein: CASSPQREVRTFYEQYF
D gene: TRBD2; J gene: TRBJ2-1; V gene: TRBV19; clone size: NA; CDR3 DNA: TGTGCCAGTACCCTAGCGGGGTTCTCCTACAATGAGCAGTTCTTC; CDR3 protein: CASTLAGFSYNEQFF
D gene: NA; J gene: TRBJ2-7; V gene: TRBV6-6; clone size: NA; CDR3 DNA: TGTGCCAGCACCCCTTCGAGACTCAGCTACGAGCAGTACTTC; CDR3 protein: CASTPSRLSYEQYF
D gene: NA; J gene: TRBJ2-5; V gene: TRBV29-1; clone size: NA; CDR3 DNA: TGCAGCGTTGCAAACATTCAAGAGACCCAGTACTTC; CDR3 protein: CSVANIQETQYF
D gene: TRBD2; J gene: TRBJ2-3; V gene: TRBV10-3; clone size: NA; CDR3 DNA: TGTGCCATCAGGGGCCATCCGGGACTAGCGGGAGGAGGAAAAGATACGCAGTATTTT; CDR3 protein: CAIRGHPGLAGGGKDTQYF
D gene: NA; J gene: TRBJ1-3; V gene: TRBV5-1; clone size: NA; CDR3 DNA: TGCGCCAGCAGCTTGGGGACAGCGAGCTCTGGAAACACCATATATTTT; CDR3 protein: CASSLGTASSGNTIYF
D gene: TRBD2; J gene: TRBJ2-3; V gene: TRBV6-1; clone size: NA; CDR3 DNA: TGTGCCGGCAGTGAAGCTGGGGGACTAGCCACAGATACGCAGTATTTT; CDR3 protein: CAGSEAGGLATDTQYF
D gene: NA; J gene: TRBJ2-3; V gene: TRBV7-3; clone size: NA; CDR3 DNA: TGTGCCAGCAGCCACACAGATACGCAGTATTTT; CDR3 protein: CASSHTDTQYF
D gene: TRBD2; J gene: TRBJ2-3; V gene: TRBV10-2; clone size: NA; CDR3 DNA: TGCGCCAGCAAAGGGCGGGGGAGGTCCACAGATACGCAGTATTTT; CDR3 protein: CASKGRGRSTDTQYF
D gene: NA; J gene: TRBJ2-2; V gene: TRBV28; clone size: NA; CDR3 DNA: TGTGCCAGCAGTACCCCCGAGGACAGGAACACCGGGGAGCTGTTTTTT; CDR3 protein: CASSTPEDRNTGELFF
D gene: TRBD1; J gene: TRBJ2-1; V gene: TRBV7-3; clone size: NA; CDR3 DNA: TGTGCCAGCGGCACAGGGGGCAATGAGCAGTTCTTC; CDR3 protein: CASGTGGNEQFF
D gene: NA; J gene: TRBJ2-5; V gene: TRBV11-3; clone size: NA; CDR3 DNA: TGTGCCAGCAGCTTACAAAGCGAAGAGACCCAGTACTTC; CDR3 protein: CASSLQSEETQYF
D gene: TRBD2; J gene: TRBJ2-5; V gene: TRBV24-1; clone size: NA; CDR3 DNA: TGTGCCACCAGTGATGACGCCGGGACTACCCCCGGGACCCAGTACTTC; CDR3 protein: CATSDDAGTTPGTQYF
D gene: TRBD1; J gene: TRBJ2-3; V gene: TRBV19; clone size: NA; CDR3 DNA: TGTGCCAGTAGTATAAGGGACAGGGGCACAGATACGCAGTATTTT; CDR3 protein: CASSIRDRGTDTQYF
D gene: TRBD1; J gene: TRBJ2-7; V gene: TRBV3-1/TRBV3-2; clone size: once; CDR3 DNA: TGTGCCAGCAGCCAGGGACAGGGGAGAGCATGGCAGTGGGGTTACGAGCAGTACTTC; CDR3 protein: CASSQGQGRAWQWGYEQYF
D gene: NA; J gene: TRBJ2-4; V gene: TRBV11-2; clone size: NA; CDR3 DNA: TGTGCCAGCAGCCTCACAGGCATGGCCAAAAACATTCAGTACTTC; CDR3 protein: CASSLTGMAKNIQYF
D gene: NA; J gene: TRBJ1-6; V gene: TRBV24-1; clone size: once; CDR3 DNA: TGTGCCACCAGCCCCGAGGGTGGGGGCGGGAATTCACCCCTCCACTTT; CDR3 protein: CATSPEGGGGNSPLHF
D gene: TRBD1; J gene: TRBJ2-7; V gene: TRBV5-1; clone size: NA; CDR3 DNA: TGCGCCAGCAGCGAACGGACAGGGGGTTACGAGCAGTACTTC; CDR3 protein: CASSERTGGYEQYF
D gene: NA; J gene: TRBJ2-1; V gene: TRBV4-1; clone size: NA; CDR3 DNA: TGCGCCAGCAGCCAAGAGTGGGGGGGGCCTTTGAATGAGCAGTTCTTC; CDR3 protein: CASSQEWGGPLNEQFF
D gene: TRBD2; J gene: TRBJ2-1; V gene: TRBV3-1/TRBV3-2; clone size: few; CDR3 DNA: TGTGCCAGCAGCCGCGGGAGCCCTAGCGGGGCCTACAATGAGCAGTTCTTC; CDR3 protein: CASSRGSPSGAYNEQFF
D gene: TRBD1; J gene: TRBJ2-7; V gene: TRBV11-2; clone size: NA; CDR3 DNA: TGTGCCAGCAGGCAGACAGGGGGCTCCTACGAGCAGTACTTC; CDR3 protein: CASRQTGGSYEQYF
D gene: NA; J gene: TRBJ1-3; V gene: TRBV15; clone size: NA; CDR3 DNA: TGTGCCACCAGCAGAGATCTGGACACCACCTCTGGAAACACCATATATTTT; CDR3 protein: CATSRDLDTTSGNTIYF
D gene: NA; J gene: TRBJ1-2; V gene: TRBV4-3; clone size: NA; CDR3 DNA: TGCGCCAGCAGCCAAGATTCACAGGAGAACTATGGCTACACCTTC; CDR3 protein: CASSQDSQENYGYTF
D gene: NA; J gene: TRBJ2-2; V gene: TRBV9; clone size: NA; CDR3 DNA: TGTGCCAGCAGCGTAGCTGTTAATCCCACCGGGGAGCTGTTTTTT; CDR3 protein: CASSVAVNPTGELFF
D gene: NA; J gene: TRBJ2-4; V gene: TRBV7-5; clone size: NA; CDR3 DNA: TGTGCCAGAAGCTTAGAATTGGGCACTTCAGCCAAAAACATTCAGTACTTC; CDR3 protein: CARSLELGTSAKNIQYF